These T cell receptor beta chains were read from a single sample in a study of glioma-infiltrating T cells after dendritic cell vaccination. TCRdb's table, derived via immunoSEQ multiplex PCR, lists solely in-frame clones and lacks some. The sample holds 70,000 to 95,000 clones; around 86% are singletons and the top ten take about 2.3%. Sequenced here: blood, sampled after dendritic cell vaccination. The source of these receptors is a human donor with glioblastoma. The conserved cysteine and the conserved F or W are not part of the CDR3 here. Where a row states a size, it is once, few, many or the class of an expanded clone; other rows omit it.

J: TRBJ2-3
V: TRBV19
size: -
CDR3: ASSMSKRLAGGTTDTQY

J: TRBJ1-6
V: TRBV5-5
size: -
CDR3: ASSWDTTGPPLH

J: TRBJ2-1
V: TRBV10-1
size: once
CDR3: ASSETSDFGDEQF

J: TRBJ2-7
V: TRBV7-3
size: -
CDR3: ASSRQGGYEQY

J: TRBJ2-7
V: TRBV7-9
size: -
CDR3: ASSLVNSYEQY

J: TRBJ2-1
V: TRBV29-1
size: -
CDR3: SASVAGAVQF

J: TRBJ1-6
V: TRBV5-1
size: -
CDR3: ASSLGQGGRSPLH

J: TRBJ2-7
V: TRBV5-1
size: once
CDR3: ASSLGGAGLEQY

J: TRBJ2-5
V: TRBV4-3
size: -
CDR3: ASSRDTSQETQY

J: TRBJ2-3
V: TRBV7-8
size: -
CDR3: ASSLRGSDTQY

J: TRBJ2-5
V: TRBV27
size: -
CDR3: ASRPAAGIETQY

J: TRBJ2-7
V: TRBV5-6
size: -
CDR3: ASSFRTPRTGWKHEQY

J: TRBJ1-3
V: TRBV9
size: few
CDR3: ASSVGTDSGNTIY

J: TRBJ2-3
V: TRBV5-1
size: -
CDR3: ASSLGLASPDTQY

J: TRBJ1-2
V: TRBV30
size: -
CDR3: AWSTGTGGDYGYT

J: TRBJ2-3
V: TRBV5-1
size: -
CDR3: ASSQSQPGDTQY

J: TRBJ2-5
V: TRBV7-3
size: -
CDR3: ASSSTTGETQY

J: TRBJ2-1
V: TRBV7-3
size: -
CDR3: ASSPQLENEQF

J: TRBJ2-7
V: TRBV7-9
size: few
CDR3: ASSPRDRDTYEQY

J: TRBJ2-7
V: TRBV6-1
size: -
CDR3: ASSEADRKFYEQY

J: TRBJ2-1
V: TRBV6-6
size: once
CDR3: ASRLGSTGGYNEQF

J: TRBJ2-3
V: TRBV5-1
size: -
CDR3: ASSFGTSGKTDTQY